This T cell receptor (beta chain) originates from a study of blood T cell repertoires in COVID-19. Looking at the study overall: PBMCs, B-cell-depleted T cells, or T cells provided the cDNA or gDNA that made up the material.

V dropped 0 bases and J dropped 3 bases, with 7 bases sitting between them. This CDR3 comprises 14 residues. The germline V gene encodes CDR1 SGDLS and CDR2 YYNGEE. The table came from immunoSEQ multiplex PCR; TCRdb's copy has only in-frame clones and leaves some out. The table records 250,000 to 350,000 clones, 90% of them present only once. Adults between about 18 and 89 years of age took part from approximately 24 US areas. The chain uses TRBV9 and TRBJ1-5; D remains unclear. This sequence originates from a woman aged 18 to 35 with acute COVID-19. Material for sequencing was PBMCs or T cells enriched from blood (not recorded which). The CDR3 loop is CASSVDSTNQPQHF. The CDR3 DNA reads as TGTGCCAGCAGCGTAGACAGTACCAATCAGCCCCAGCATTTT.